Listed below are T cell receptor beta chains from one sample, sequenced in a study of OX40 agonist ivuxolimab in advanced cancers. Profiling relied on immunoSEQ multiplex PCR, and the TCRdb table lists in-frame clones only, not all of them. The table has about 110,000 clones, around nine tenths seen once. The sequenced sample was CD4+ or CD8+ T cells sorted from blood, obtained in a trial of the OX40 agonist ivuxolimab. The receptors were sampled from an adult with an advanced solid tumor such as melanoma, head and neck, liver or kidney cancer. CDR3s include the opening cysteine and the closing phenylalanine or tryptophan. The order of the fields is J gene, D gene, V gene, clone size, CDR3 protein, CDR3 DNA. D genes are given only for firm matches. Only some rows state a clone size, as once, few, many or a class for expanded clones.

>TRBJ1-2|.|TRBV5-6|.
CASSLTQAAPYGYTF
TGTGCCAGCAGCTTGACACAGGCAGCACCTTATGGCTACACCTTC
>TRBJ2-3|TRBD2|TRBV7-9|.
CASRPSGVADTQYF
TGTGCCAGCAGGCCTAGCGGGGTTGCAGATACGCAGTATTTT
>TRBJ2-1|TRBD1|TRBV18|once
CASSLGQVTHNEQFF
TGTGCCAGCTCACTTGGACAGGTGACCCACAATGAGCAGTTCTTC
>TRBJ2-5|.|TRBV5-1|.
CASSWAGEETQYF
TGCGCCAGCAGCTGGGCCGGGGAGGAGACCCAGTACTTC
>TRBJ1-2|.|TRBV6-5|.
CASSPGTNYGYTF
TGTGCCAGCAGTCCCGGGACAAATTATGGCTACACCTTC
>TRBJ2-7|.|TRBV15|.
CATSRDRRDGTNEQYF
TGTGCCACCAGCAGAGATAGGAGGGACGGAACGAACGAGCAGTACTTC
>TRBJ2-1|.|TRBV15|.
CATSRETGTNNEQFF
TGTGCCACCAGCAGAGAAACGGGGACAAACAATGAGCAGTTCTTC
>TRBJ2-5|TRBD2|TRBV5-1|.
CASSLSLAGGETQYF
TGCGCCAGCAGCTTGTCTCTAGCGGGGGGTGAGACCCAGTACTTC
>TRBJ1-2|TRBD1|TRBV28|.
CASSYRDRVGYTF
TGTGCCAGCAGCTACCGGGACAGGGTTGGCTACACCTTC
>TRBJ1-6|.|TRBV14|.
CASSQGVPPLHF
TGTGCCAGCAGCCAAGGGGTTCCACCCCTCCACTTT
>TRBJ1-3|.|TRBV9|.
CASSVDRISGNTIYF
TGTGCCAGCAGCGTAGACAGAATCTCTGGAAACACCATATATTTT
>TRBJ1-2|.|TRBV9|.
CASIENRVEGYTF
TGTGCCAGCATAGAGAACAGGGTAGAAGGCTACACCTTC
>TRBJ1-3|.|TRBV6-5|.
CASIDRSSSGNTIYF
TGTGCCAGCATAGACCGGAGTAGCTCTGGAAACACCATATATTTT
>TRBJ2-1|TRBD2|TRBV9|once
CASSVRWSGGAHEQFF
TGTGCCAGCAGCGTGAGATGGAGCGGGGGGGCGCATGAGCAGTTCTTC
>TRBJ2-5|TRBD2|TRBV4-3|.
CASSLTSGFGETQYF
TGCGCCAGCAGCCTAACTAGCGGCTTCGGAGAGACCCAGTACTTC
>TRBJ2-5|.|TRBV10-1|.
CASSDMDRGTQYF
TGCGCCAGCAGTGATATGGACCGCGGGACCCAGTACTTC
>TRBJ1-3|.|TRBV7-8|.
CASSPAGNTIYF
TGTGCCAGCAGTCCGGCTGGAAACACCATATATTTT
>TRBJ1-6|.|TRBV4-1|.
CASRQDQLNSPLHF
TGCGCCAGCAGACAAGATCAGCTTAATTCACCCCTCCACTTT
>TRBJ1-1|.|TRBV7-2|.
CASSLVAGTVNTEAFF
TGTGCCAGCAGCTTAGTTGCCGGGACCGTGAACACTGAAGCTTTCTTT
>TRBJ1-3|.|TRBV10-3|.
CAIRLSGVAGNTIYF
TGTGCCATCAGACTTTCGGGAGTTGCTGGAAACACCATATATTTT
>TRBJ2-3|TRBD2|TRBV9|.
CASSGDRTSGGISTDTQYF
TGTGCCAGCAGCGGCGACCGGACTAGCGGGGGGATTAGCACAGATACGCAGTATTTT
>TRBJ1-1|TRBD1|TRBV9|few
CASSGQGSTEAFF
TGTGCCAGCAGCGGACAGGGAAGCACTGAAGCTTTCTTT
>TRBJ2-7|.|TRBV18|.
CASSPRAGKGTYEQYF
TGTGCCAGCTCACCGCGTGCGGGGAAGGGAACCTACGAGCAGTACTTC
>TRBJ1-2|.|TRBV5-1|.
CASSFENNYGYTF
TGCGCCAGCAGCTTCGAAAATAACTATGGCTACACCTTC
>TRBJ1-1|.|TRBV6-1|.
CASTGFNQNTEAFF
TGTGCCAGCACCGGGTTTAACCAGAACACTGAAGCTTTCTTT
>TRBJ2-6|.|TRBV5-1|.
CASSLGQPSGANVLTF
TGCGCCAGCAGCTTGGGGCAGCCCTCTGGGGCCAACGTCCTGACTTTC
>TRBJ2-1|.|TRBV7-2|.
CASSLQVYNEQFF
TGTGCCAGCAGCTTACAGGTTTACAATGAGCAGTTCTTC